The 15 T cell receptor beta chains reported below all come from one sample, sequenced in a study of OX40 agonist ivuxolimab in advanced cancers. Using immunoSEQ multiplex PCR, the repertoire was profiled, and TCRdb retains in-frame clones only, with some absent. The table lists about 71,000 clones, about 81% of them singletons, with 5% in the top ten. The source was CD4+ or CD8+ T cells sorted from blood, collected in a trial of the OX40 agonist ivuxolimab. The source is an adult with an advanced solid tumor such as melanoma, head and neck, liver or kidney cancer.

This sequence joins TRBV6-6 and TRBJ1-5, with 9 positions matching TRBD1. Germline V CDR1 and CDR2: MNHNY, SVGAGI (reference sequence). The CDR3 is 15 residues long. With 7 bases clipped from V and 2 bases from J, the junction kept 6 bases outside the gene matches. Here the CDR3 DNA reads TGTGCCAGCACTCTGACAGGGGGAGGCAATCAGCCCCAGCATTTT. Residues: CASTLTGGGNQPQHF.

This rearrangement joins TRBV5-1 to TRBJ1-1; 7 positions agree with TRBD1. Germline CDR1 and CDR2: SGHRS and YFSETQ. V was pared by 1 base and J by 1 base, with 4 bases of the junction left unmatched. The CDR3 totals 15 residues. The DNA for the CDR3 is TGCGCCAGCAGCTTGATAAGACAGGGGAACACTGAAGCTTTCTTT. Its translation: CASSLIRQGNTEAFF.

V gene TRBV10-3 combines with J gene TRBJ1-6; D is unresolved. V lost 0 bases to trimming and J lost 6 bases, with 3 bases between them. This CDR3 spans 13 amino acids. Germline V lookup: CDR1 ENHRY, CDR2 SYGVKD. For the CDR3, the DNA is TGTGCCATCAGTGAGTCGGGTAATTCACCCCTCCACTTT. Its translation is CAISESGNSPLHF.

This clone was counted only a few times. J is TRBJ2-7 and V is TRBV7-9, with a possible D match to TRBD2 (6 bases). Germline CDR1 reads SEHNR; CDR2 reads FQNEAQ (reference sequence). The CDR3 is made up of 14 amino acids. Trimming left V 7 bases short and J 6 bases short, with 19 bases between. This chain's CDR3 is CASTWGTEGREQYF. The CDR3 DNA is TGTGCCAGCACCTGGGGTACGGAGGGGCGCGAGCAGTACTTC.

The chain employs TRBV6-5 and TRBJ2-1; no firm D call. CDR3 length: 15 amino acids. V gave up 6 bases and J gave up 3 bases, with 15 bases separating them. The germline V gene has CDR1 MNHEY and CDR2 SVGAGI. CDR3 in DNA: TGTGCCAGCAGCCCCCCCAGGACCCACTACAATGAGCAGTTCTTC. As protein: CASSPPRTHYNEQFF.

V is TRBV18 and J is TRBJ1-2; TRBD1 is a possible D gene (6 bases). V lost 1 base and J 8 bases, leaving 20 bases between the germline ends. The CDR3 runs to 16 residues. The germline V gene has CDR1 KGHSH and CDR2 LQKENI. The CDR3 nucleotides are TGTGCCAGCTCACCACGCTATAGTAAGGGGGAGGAAGGCTACACCTTC. This translates into CASSPRYSKGEEGYTF. The variable domain in full, completed from reference TRBV18 and TRBJ1-2, reads NAGVMQNPRHLVRRRGQEARLRCSPMKGHSHVYWYRQLPEEGLKFMVYLQKENIIDESGMPKERFSAEFPKEGPSILRIQQVVRGDSAAYFCASSPRYSKGEEGYTFGSGTRLTVV.

The sample holds one count of this clone. CDR3 sequence (DNA): TGTGCCAGCAGCTTAGCGCTAGGAGGCTATGGCTACACCTTC. Its protein product is CASSLALGGYGYTF. V usage is TRBV7-8 and J usage is TRBJ1-2, with D unresolved. V lost 0 bases to trimming and J lost 4 bases, with 9 bases between them. CDR3 length: 14 residues. Germline lookup yields CDR1 SGHVS and CDR2 FQNEAQ. The variable domain in full, completed from reference TRBV7-8 and TRBJ1-2, reads GAGVSQSPRYKVAKRGQDVALRCDPISGHVSLFWYQQALGQGPEFLTYFQNEAQLDKSGLPSDRFFAERPEGSVSTLKIQRTQQEDSAVYLCASSLALGGYGYTFGSGTRLTVV.

CDR3 DNA sequence: TGCGCCAGCAGCCCACAGGGGATTATGAACACTGAAGCTTTCTTT. This sequence encodes CASSPQGIMNTEAFF. The J gene is TRBJ1-1, the V gene TRBV5-1; 7 nucleotides align to TRBD1. Germline-derived CDR1 and CDR2 are SGHRS and YFSETQ. The junction had 6 bases not matched to a gene; V was cut back by 4 bases and J by 0 bases. CDR3 length: 15 residues.

This clone was recorded once. Here the CDR3 reads CASSRGQDSYEQYF. In DNA, the CDR3 is TGTGCCAGCTCACGGGGTCAGGACTCGTACGAGCAGTACTTC. The chain is built from TRBV18 and TRBJ2-7; tentative D call: TRBD2 (5 bases). Trimming removed 4 bases at V and 4 bases at J, with 14 bases between. Germline V CDR1 and CDR2: KGHSH, LQKENI. This CDR3 comprises 14 residues.

As DNA, the CDR3 is TGTGCCAGCAGCTTAGGTCCGGGGGACTATGGCTACACCTTC. Translated, it gives CASSLGPGDYGYTF. This chain links TRBV7-6 with TRBJ1-2; D may be TRBD1 (5 bases). CDR1 is SGHVS, CDR2 FNYEAQ, per germline. The CDR3 spans 14 residues. With 1 base removed from V and 3 bases from J, the gap between germline ends came to 9 bases. The whole variable domain, filled in from reference TRBV7-6 and TRBJ1-2, reads GAGVSQSPRYKVTKRGQDVALRCDPISGHVSLYWYRQALGQGPEFLTYFNYEAQQDKSGLPNDRFSAERPEGSISTLTIQRTEQRDSAMYRCASSLGPGDYGYTFGSGTRLTVV.

V gene TRBV30 combines with J gene TRBJ1-2, with no clear D. This CDR3 comprises 15 residues. Germline V gives CDR1 GTSNPN, CDR2 SVGIG (reference sequence). V was clipped by 0 bases and J by 5 bases, with 16 bases between them. CDR3 nucleotides: TGTGCCTGGAGTGTATTTCTTAGAAAAGGTTATGGCTACACCTTC. Protein: CAWSVFLRKGYGYTF.

This clone was observed a single time. This chain uses TRBV5-6 with TRBJ1-6; the D is unclear. This CDR3 has 16 residues. From germline, CDR1 is SGHDT and CDR2 YYEEEE. Trimming removed 2 bases at V and 5 bases at J, with 14 bases between. This CDR3 is CASSFRASGDNSPLHF. In DNA form, the CDR3 reads TGTGCCAGCAGCTTCCGGGCGTCAGGCGATAATTCACCCCTCCACTTT.

The chain employs TRBV29-1 and TRBJ2-2, with D possibly being TRBD1 (6 bases). With 4 bases removed from V and 1 base from J, the gap between germline ends came to 10 bases. The CDR3 contains 14 residues. The germline V gene encodes CDR1 SQVTM and CDR2 ANQGSEA. The CDR3 bases are TGCAGCGTTGTCGGGACAATGAACACCGGGGAGCTGTTTTTT. Translation gives CSVVGTMNTGELFF.

The sample holds a few counts of this clone. The chain combines TRBV5-4 with TRBJ2-7; TRBD2 might be the D (5 bases). Trimming stripped 4 bases from V and 13 bases from J, with 15 bases between. The V gene's germline CDR1 is SGHNT and CDR2 YYREEE (reference sequence). This CDR3 region has 11 residues. CDR3 DNA sequence: TGTGCCAGCAGCCGGGGAGTGGATGAATACTTC. Encoded protein: CASSRGVDEYF.

V and J are TRBV5-6 and TRBJ1-5; D is ambiguous. Trimming cost V 3 bases and J 2 bases, with 15 bases left between them. From germline, CDR1 is SGHDT and CDR2 YYEEEE. The CDR3 runs 16 residues. The CDR3 DNA follows: TGTGCCAGCAGCTCATGGCCACTCCTCGGCAATCAGCCCCAGCATTTT. Translating it yields CASSSWPLLGNQPQHF.